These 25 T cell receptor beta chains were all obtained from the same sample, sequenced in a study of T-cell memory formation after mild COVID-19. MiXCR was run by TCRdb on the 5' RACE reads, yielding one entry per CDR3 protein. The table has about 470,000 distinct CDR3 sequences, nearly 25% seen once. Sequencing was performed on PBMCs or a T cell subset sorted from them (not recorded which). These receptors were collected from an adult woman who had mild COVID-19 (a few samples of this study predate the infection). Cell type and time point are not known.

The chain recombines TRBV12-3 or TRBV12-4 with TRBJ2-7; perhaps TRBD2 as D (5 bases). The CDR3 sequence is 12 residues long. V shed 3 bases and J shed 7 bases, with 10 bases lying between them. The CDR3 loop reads CASSFGVEEQYF. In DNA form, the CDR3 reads TGTGCCAGCAGTTTCGGGGTGGAGGAGCAGTACTTC.

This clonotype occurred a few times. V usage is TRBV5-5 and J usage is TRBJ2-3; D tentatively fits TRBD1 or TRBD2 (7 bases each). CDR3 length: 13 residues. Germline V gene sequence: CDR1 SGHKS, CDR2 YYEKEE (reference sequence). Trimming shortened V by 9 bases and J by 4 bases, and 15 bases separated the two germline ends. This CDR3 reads CATRRGRADTQYF. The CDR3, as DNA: TGTGCCACTCGCAGGGGGAGGGCAGATACGCAGTATTTT.

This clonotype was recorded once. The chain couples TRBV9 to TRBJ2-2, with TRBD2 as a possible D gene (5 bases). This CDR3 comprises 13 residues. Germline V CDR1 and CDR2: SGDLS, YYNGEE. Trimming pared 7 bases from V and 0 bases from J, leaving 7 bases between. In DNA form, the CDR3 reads TGTGCCAGCGGAGGTGCGAACACCGGGGAGCTGTTTTTT. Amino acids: CASGGANTGELFF.

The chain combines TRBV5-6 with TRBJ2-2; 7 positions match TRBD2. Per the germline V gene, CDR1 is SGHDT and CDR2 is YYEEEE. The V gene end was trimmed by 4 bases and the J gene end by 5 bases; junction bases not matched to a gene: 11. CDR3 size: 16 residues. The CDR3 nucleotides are TGTGCCAGCAGCAACCTTTTGTCGGGAGGTACCGGGGAGCTGTTTTTT. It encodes CASSNLLSGGTGELFF.

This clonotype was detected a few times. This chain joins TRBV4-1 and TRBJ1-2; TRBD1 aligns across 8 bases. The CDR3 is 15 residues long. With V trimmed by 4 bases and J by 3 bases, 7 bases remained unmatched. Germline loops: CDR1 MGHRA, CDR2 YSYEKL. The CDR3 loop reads CASSPSPGQDYGYTF. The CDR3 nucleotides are TGCGCCAGCAGCCCAAGTCCGGGACAGGACTATGGCTACACCTTC.

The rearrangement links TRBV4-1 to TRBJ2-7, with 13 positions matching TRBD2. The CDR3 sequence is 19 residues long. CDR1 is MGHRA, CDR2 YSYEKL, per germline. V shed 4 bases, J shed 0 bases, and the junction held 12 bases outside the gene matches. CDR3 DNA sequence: TGCGCCAGCAGCCCCTCCCTGGGACTAGCGGGGCTAAGCTCCTACGAGCAGTACTTC. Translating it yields CASSPSLGLAGLSSYEQYF.

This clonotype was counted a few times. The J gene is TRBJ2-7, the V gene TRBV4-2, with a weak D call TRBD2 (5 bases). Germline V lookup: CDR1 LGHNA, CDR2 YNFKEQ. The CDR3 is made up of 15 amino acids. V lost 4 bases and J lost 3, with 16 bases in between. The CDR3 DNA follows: TGTGCCAGCAGCCCGTCGGGATTAGATAACTACGAGCAGTACTTC. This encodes CASSPSGLDNYEQYF.

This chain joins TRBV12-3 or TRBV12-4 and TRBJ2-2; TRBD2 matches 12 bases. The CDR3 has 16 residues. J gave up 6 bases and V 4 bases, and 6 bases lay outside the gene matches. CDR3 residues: CASSSQTSGSPGELFF. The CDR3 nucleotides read TGTGCCAGCAGTTCACAGACTAGCGGGAGTCCCGGGGAGCTGTTTTTT.

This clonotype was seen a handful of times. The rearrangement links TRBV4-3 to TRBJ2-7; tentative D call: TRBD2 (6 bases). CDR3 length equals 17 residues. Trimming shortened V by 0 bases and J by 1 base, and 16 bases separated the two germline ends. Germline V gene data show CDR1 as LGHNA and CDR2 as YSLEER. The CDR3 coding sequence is TGCGCCAGCAGCCAAGACGCCGCTAGCGAGACTTCCTACGAGCAGTACTTC. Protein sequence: CASSQDAASETSYEQYF.

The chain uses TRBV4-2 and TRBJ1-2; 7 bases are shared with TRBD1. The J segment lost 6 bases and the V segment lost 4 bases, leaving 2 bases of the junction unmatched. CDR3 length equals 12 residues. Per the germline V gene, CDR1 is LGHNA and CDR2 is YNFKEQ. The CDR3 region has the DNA TGTGCCAGCAGCCCAGGGGGTCATGGCTACACCTTC. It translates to CASSPGGHGYTF.

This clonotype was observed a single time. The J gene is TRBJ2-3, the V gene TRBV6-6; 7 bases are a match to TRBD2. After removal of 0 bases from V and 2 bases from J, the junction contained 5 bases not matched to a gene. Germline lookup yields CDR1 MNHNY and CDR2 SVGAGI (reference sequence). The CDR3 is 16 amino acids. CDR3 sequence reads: CASSYSVSGITDTQYF. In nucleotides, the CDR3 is TGTGCCAGCAGTTACTCGGTGAGCGGGATCACAGATACGCAGTATTTT.

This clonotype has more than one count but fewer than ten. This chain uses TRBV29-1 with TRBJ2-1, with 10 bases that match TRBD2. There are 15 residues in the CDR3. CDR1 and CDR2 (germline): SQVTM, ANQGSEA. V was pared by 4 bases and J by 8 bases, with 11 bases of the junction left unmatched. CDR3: CSVVPPSGSLDEQFF. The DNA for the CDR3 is TGCAGCGTTGTCCCACCTAGCGGGAGCTTGGATGAGCAGTTCTTC.

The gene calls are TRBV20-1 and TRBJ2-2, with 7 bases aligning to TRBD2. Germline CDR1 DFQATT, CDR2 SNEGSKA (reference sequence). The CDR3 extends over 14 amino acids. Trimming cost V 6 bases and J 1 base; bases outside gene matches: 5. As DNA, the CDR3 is TGCAGTGCGGAACTAGCGAGGAACACCGGGGAGCTGTTTTTT. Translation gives CSAELARNTGELFF.

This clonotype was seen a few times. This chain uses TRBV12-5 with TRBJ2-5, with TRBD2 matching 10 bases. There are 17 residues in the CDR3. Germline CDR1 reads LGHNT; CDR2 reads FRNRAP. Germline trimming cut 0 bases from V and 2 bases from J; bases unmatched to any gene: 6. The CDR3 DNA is TGTGCTAGTGGTTTGGTATTACGAGCGGGAGGGCAAGAGACCCAGTACTTC. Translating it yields CASGLVLRAGGQETQYF.

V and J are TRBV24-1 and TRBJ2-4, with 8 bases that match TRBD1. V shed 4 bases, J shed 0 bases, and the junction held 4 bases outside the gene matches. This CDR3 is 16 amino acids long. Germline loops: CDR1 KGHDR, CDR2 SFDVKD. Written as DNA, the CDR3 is TGTGCCACCAGTGACTCAGGGGGCCTAGCCAAAAACATTCAGTACTTC. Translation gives CATSDSGGLAKNIQYF.

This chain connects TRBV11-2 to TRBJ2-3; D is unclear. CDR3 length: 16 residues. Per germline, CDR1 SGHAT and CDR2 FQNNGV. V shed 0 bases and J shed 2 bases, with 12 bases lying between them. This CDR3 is CASSLDPHGTTDTQYF. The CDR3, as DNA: TGTGCCAGCAGCTTAGATCCTCACGGAACCACAGATACGCAGTATTTT.

The CDR3 bases are TGCGCCAGCAGCTACGGGACAGGAGGAGATGGCTACACCTTC. This encodes CASSYGTGGDGYTF. V and J are TRBV5-1 and TRBJ1-2; 8 nucleotides match TRBD1. Germline V gene sequence: CDR1 SGHRS, CDR2 YFSETQ. The ends lost 3 bases at V and 6 bases at J; junction bases unmatched: 7. This CDR3 has 14 amino acids.

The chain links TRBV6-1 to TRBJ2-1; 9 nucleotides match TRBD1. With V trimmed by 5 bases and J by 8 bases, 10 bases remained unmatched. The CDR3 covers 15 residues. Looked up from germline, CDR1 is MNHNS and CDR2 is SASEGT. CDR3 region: CASSYSGTGLDEQFF. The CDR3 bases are TGTGCCAGCAGTTACTCCGGGACAGGGTTGGATGAGCAGTTCTTC.

The DNA of the CDR3 is TGTGCCAGCAGCTTAAGGTTACGTAAAACCAGGGATTCGTACACTGAAGCTTTCTTT. This sequence encodes CASSLRLRKTRDSYTEAFF. This chain links TRBV7-9 with TRBJ1-1, with D perhaps TRBD1 (5 bases). The CDR3 loop spans 19 amino acids. V shed 2 bases and J shed 3 bases, with 25 bases lying between them. Germline CDR1 and CDR2: SEHNR and FQNEAQ (reference sequence).

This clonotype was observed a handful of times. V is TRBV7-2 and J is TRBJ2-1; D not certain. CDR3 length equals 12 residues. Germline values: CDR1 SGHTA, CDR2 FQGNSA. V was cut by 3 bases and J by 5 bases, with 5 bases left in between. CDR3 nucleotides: TGTGCCAGCAGCTTCCTGCACAATGAGCAGTTCTTC. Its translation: CASSFLHNEQFF.

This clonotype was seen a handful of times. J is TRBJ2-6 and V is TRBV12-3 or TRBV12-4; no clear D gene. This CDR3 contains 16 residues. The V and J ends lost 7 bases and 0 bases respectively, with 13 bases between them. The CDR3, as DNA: TGTGCCAGCACTCCGGACCCGCCCTCTGGGGCCAACGTCCTGACTTTC. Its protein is CASTPDPPSGANVLTF.

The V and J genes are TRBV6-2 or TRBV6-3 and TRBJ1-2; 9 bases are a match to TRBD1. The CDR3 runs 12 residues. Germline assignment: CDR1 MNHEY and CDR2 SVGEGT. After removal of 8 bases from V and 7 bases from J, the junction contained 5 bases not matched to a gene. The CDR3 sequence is CASRTGGGGYTF. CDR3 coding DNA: TGTGCCAGCCGTACAGGGGGCGGTGGCTACACCTTC.

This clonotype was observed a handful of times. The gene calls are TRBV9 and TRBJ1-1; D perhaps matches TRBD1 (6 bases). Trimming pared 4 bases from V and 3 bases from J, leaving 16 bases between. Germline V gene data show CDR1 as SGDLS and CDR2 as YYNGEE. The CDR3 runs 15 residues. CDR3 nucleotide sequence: TGTGCCAGCAGCCAAGACGTGACAGGAGACACTGAAGCTTTCTTT. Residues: CASSQDVTGDTEAFF.

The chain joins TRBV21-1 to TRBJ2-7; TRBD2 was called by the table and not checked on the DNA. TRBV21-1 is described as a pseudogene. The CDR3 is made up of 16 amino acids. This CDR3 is CASSKVAGLALYEQYF. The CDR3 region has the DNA TGTGCCAGCAGCAAAGTGGCGGGACTAGCGTTATACGAGCAGTACTTC.

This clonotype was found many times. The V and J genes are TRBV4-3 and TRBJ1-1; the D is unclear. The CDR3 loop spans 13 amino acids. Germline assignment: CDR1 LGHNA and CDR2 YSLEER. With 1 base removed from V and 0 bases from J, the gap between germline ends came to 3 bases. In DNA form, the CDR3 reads TGCGCCAGCAGCCAAGTTTTGAACACTGAAGCTTTCTTT. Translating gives CASSQVLNTEAFF.